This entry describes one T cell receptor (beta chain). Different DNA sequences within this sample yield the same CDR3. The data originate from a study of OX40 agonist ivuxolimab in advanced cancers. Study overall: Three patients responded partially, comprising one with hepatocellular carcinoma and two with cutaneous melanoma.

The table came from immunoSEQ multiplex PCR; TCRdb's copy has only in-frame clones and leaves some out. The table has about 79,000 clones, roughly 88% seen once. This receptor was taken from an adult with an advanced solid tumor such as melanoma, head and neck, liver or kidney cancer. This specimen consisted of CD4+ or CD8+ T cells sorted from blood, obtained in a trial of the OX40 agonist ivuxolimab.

CDR3 nucleotide sequence: TGTGCCAGCAGACGACAGGGTGGCTACACCTTC. It codes for CASRRQGGYTF. V and J are TRBV6-5 and TRBJ1-2; 7 nucleotides agree with TRBD1. V was clipped by 6 bases and J by 7 bases; unmatched bases: 2. From germline, CDR1 is MNHEY and CDR2 SVGAGI. CDR3 length equals 11 residues.